This T cell receptor (beta chain) was sequenced during a study of a mutant IDH1 vaccine in newly diagnosed glioma. Turning to the study itself: Patients had received radiotherapy, temozolomide, or both previously, most receiving both.

As concerns this clone: Its cognate antigen is unknown.

Indicated time point: week 47, end of study. In the vaccine, a single dose held 300 ug of the mutant IDH1 20-mer peptide, along with topical imiquimod. Germline CDR1 is SGHRS and CDR2 is YFSETQ. The CDR3 contains 15 residues. Trimming at V came to 0 bases and at J to 9 bases, leaving 4 bases not matched to a gene. General study results and limits: Pseudoprogression seemed unlinked to shifts in top peripheral T cell clonotypes.

Generated by immunoSEQ multiplex PCR, the TCRdb table keeps only in-frame clones and is missing some. Of around 65,000 clones detected, about four fifths appear once; the ten largest clones hold 3.8%. The starting material was PBMCs, obtained from a glioma patient whose treatment included an IDH1 peptide vaccine. The source of this sequence is a man aged 25 to 45 with glioma. The V gene is TRBV5-1, the J gene TRBJ1-6; TRBD1 agrees at 9 bases. This CDR3 is CASSLAGQGRSPLHF. Here the CDR3 DNA reads TGCGCCAGCAGCTTGGCGGGACAGGGCCGTTCACCCCTCCACTTT. Looking up the rest from reference TRBV5-1 and TRBJ1-6 gives the full variable domain: KAGVTQTPRYLIKTRGQQVTLSCSPISGHRSVSWYQQTPGQGLQFLFEYFSETQRNKGNFPGRFSGRQFSNSRSEMNVSTLELGDSALYLCASSLAGQGRSPLHFGNGTRLTVT.